Below, one T cell receptor (beta chain) is given with its context. This entry comes from a study of blood T cell repertoires in COVID-19. Study at large: The study drew acute and convalescent COVID-19 samples from the United States, Italy and Spain. Nucleic acid was either cDNA or gDNA, and it came from T cells, B-cell-depleted T cells, or PBMCs.

Per the authors' pipeline: It was from reference gene primer amplification that nucleated cell counts were estimated. The repertoire was sequenced with immunoSEQ multiplex PCR; TCRdb's copy has only in-frame clones and lacks some. V and J calls and clone size are those listed in that table; D and trimming were worked out from the DNA. This table has more than 70,000 clones, 90% appearing once. V lost 4 bases, J lost 0 bases, and 13 bases lay in between. From germline, CDR1 is MGHRA and CDR2 YSYEKL. The length of the CDR3 is 17 residues. The source is a woman younger than 35 with acute or convalescent COVID-19. The chain combines TRBV4-1 with TRBJ2-6, with D tentatively TRBD2 (5 bases). Source material: peripheral blood. The CDR3 nucleotides read TGCGCCAGCAGCCCCGGGGTATTGCCCTCTGGGGCCAACGTCCTGACTTTC. As protein: CASSPGVLPSGANVLTF.